This T cell receptor (beta chain) was observed in a study of regulatory T cells in long-lasting Graves disease. This clonotype was recorded at least ten times. This CDR3 has 16 residues. Trimming took 3 bases from V and 2 from J; bases not matched to a gene: 7. Libraries of TCR beta came from iRepertoire HTBI primers plus Arm-PCR of CDR3 regions. TCRdb independently ran MiXCR on the multiplex PCR reads; one entry per CDR3 protein. Of around 500,000 distinct CDR3 sequences listed, roughly 13% are singletons. Noted time point: newly diagnosed GD, antithyroid drugs for less than 3 months. Following extraction of RNA from PBMCs, that RNA was used to make the TCR library. This same sample was also taken into another study, of T cells in Graves' hyperthyroidism and ophthalmopathy. That report notes: With a duration under 2 months, the hyperthyroidism was newly diagnosed in patients aged 18 to 65.

This clonotype was sampled from a man aged 25 to 40 with Graves disease. The rearrangement uses TRBV12-3 or TRBV12-4 and TRBJ2-3; TRBD2 matches at 8 bases. The sample here was peripheral blood mononuclear cells (PBMCs), taken at new diagnosis, from a patient treated with antithyroid drugs. The CDR3 region is CASSLAGGWVTDTQYF. CDR3 coding DNA: TGTGCCAGCAGTTTGGCGGGAGGATGGGTCACAGATACGCAGTATTTT.